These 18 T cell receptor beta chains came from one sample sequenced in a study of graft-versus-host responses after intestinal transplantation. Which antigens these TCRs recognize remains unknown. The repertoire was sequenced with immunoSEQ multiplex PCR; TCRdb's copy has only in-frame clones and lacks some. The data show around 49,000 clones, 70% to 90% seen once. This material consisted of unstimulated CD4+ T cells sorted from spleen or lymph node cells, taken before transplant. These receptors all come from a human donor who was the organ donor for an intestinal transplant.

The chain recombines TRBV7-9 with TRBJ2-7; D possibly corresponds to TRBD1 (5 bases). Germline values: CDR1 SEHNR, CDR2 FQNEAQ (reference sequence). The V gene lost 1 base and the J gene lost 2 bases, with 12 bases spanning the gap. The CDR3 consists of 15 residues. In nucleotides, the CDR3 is TGTGCCAGCAGCTTAGACCAGCAAGGGGCCTACGAGCAGTACTTC. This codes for CASSLDQQGAYEQYF.

The CDR3 DNA reads TGCGCCAGCAGCTGGACTAGGGCCAGGGCAGATACGCAGTATTTT. It encodes CASSWTRARADTQYF. The rearrangement uses TRBV5-1 and TRBJ2-3; 7 bases match TRBD2. The trim removed 3 bases at V and 4 bases at J, leaving 8 bases unmatched. This CDR3 region has 15 residues. Germline V gene lookup returns CDR1 SGHRS and CDR2 YFSETQ.

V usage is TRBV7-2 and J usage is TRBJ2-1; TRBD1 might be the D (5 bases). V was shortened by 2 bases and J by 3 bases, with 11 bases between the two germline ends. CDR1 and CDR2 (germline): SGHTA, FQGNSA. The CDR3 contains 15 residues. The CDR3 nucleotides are TGTGCCAGCAGCTTACAGGGATTTAGCTACAATGAGCAGTTCTTC. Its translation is CASSLQGFSYNEQFF.

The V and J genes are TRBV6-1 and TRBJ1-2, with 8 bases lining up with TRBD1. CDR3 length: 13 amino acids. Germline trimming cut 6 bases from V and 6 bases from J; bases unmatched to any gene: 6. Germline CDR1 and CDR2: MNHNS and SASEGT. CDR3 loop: CASSDRGDDGYTF. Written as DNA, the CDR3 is TGTGCCAGCAGCGACAGGGGAGACGATGGCTACACCTTC.

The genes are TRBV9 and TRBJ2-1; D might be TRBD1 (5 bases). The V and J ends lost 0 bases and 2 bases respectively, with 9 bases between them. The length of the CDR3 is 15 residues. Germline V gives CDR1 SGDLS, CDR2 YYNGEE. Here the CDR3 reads CASSVAGHPYNEQFF. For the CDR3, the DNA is TGTGCCAGCAGCGTAGCAGGGCATCCCTACAATGAGCAGTTCTTC. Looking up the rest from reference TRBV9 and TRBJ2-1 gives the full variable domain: DSGVTQTPKHLITATGQRVTLRCSPRSGDLSVYWYQQSLDQGLQFLIQYYNGEERAKGNILERFSAQQFPDLHSELNLSSLELGDSALYFCASSVAGHPYNEQFFGPGTRLTVL.

CDR3 nucleotide sequence: TGCGCCAGCAGCTTGGACACAAACACTGAAGCTTTCTTT. Translated, it gives CASSLDTNTEAFF. V gene TRBV5-1 combines with J gene TRBJ1-1; D remains ambiguous. Trimming pared 0 bases from V and 2 bases from J, leaving 5 bases between. The CDR3 is made up of 13 amino acids. The germline CDR1 and CDR2 sequences are SGHRS and YFSETQ.

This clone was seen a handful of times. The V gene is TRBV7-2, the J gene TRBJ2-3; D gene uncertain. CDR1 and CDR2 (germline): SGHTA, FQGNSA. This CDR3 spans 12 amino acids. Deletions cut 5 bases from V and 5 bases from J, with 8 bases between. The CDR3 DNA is TGTGCCAGCAGCCCCCCCGGAGATACGCAGTATTTT. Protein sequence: CASSPPGDTQYF. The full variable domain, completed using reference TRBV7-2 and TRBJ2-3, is GAGVSQSPSNKVTEKGKDVELRCDPISGHTALYWYRQSLGQGLEFLIYFQGNSAPDKSGLPSDRFSAERTGGSVSTLTIQRTQQEDSAVYLCASSPPGDTQYFGPGTRLTVL.

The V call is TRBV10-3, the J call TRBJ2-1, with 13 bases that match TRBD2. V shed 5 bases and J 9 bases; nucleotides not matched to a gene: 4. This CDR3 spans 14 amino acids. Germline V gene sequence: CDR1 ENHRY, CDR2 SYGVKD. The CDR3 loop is CAISRTSGRVEQFF. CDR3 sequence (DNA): TGTGCCATCAGTCGGACTAGCGGGAGAGTTGAGCAGTTCTTC.

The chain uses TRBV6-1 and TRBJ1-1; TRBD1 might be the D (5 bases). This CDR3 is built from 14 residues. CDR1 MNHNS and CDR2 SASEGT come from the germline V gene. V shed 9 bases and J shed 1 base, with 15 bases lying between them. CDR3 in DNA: TGTGCCAGTCTGAGACAGTCCAAGAACACTGAAGCTTTCTTT. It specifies CASLRQSKNTEAFF.

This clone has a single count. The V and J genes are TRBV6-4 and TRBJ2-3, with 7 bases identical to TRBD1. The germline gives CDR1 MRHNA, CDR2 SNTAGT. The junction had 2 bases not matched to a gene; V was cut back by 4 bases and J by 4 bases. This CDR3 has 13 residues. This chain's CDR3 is CASSGDSSDTQYF. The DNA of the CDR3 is TGTGCCAGCAGTGGGGACAGCTCAGATACGCAGTATTTT.

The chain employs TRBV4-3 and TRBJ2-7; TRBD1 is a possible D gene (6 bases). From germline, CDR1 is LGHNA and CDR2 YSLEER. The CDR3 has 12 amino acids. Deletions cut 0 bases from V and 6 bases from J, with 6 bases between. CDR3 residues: CASSQDRGEQYF. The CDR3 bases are TGCGCCAGCAGCCAAGACAGGGGCGAGCAGTACTTC.

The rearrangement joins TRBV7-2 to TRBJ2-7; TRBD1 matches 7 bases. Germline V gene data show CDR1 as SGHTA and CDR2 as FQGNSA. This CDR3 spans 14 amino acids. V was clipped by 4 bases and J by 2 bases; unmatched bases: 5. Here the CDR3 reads CASSSGQNPYEQYF. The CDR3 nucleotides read TGTGCCAGCAGCTCGGGACAGAACCCCTACGAGCAGTACTTC.

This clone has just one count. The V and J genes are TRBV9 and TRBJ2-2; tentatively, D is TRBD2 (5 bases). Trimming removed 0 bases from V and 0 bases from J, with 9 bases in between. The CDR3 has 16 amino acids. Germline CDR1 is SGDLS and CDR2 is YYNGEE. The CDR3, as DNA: TGTGCCAGCAGCGTAGTGTCGGGGACGAACACCGGGGAGCTGTTTTTT. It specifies CASSVVSGTNTGELFF.

CDR3 in amino acids: CASKRGGSRTEPNYGYTF. CDR3 coding DNA: TGCGCCAGCAAAAGGGGGGGGTCCCGGACAGAGCCTAACTATGGCTACACCTTC. The chain employs TRBV5-1 and TRBJ1-2, with a weak D call TRBD1 (6 bases). The germline V gene encodes CDR1 SGHRS and CDR2 YFSETQ. The CDR3 runs 18 residues. V lost 6 bases and J lost 0, with 24 bases in between.

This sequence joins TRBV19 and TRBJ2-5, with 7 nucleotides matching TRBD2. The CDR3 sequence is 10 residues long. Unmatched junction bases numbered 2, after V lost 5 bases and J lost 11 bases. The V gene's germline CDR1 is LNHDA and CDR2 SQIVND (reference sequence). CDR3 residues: CASSPGGQYF. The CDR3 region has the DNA TGTGCCAGTAGTCCCGGGGGGCAGTACTTC.

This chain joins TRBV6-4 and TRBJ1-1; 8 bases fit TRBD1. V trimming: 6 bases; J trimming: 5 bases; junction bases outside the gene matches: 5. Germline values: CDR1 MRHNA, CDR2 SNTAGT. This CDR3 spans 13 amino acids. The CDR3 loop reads CASRHTGGTEAFF. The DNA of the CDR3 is TGTGCCAGCAGACACACAGGGGGAACTGAAGCTTTCTTT.

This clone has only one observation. The CDR3 DNA sequence: TGTGCCAGCAGCCCCCGTAGGAGCGGGGTCCCGATCGAGACCCAGTACTTC. Amino acids: CASSPRRSGVPIETQYF. The gene calls are TRBV12-1 and TRBJ2-5; the table's D call of TRBD2 was not tested on the DNA. TRBV12-1 is flagged as a pseudogene. There are 17 residues in the CDR3.

CDR3 protein: CASSQVEGEKLFF. CDR3 nucleotides: TGTGCCAGCAGCCAAGTAGAGGGCGAAAAACTGTTTTTT. J is TRBJ1-4 and V is TRBV14; unclear D gene. V lost 1 base and J 8 bases, leaving 8 bases between the germline ends. Germline V gene lookup returns CDR1 SGHDN and CDR2 FVKESK. The CDR3 runs 13 residues.